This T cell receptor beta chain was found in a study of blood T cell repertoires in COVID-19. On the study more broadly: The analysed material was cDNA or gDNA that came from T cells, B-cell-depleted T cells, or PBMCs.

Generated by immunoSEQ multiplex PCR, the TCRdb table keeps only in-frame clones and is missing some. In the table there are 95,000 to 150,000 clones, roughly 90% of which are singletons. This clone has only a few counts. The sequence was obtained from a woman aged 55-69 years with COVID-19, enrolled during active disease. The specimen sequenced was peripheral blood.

The CDR3 DNA reads as TGTGCCATCGCGAGTTCGAGCGGGATTAATGAAAAACTGTTTTTT. Protein product: CAIASSSGINEKLFF. This rearrangement joins TRBV10-3 to TRBJ1-4; no firm D call. Germline V gene data show CDR1 as ENHRY and CDR2 as SYGVKD. V lost 8 bases to trimming and J lost 4 bases, with 17 bases between them. This CDR3 has 15 amino acids.